The source of this T cell receptor beta chain is a study of regulatory T cells in long-lasting Graves disease. Building of the TCR beta libraries involved iRepertoire HTBI primers and Arm-PCR of CDR3 regions. TCRdb reprocessed the multiplex PCR reads via MiXCR and lists one record per CDR3 protein. The table includes hundreds of thousands of distinct CDR3 sequences, 25% to 35% detected once. The CDR3 is 13 amino acids. The germline gives CDR1 SGHDN, CDR2 FVKESK. Germline trimming cut 3 bases from V and 7 bases from J; bases unmatched to any gene: 4. The sample holds a few counts of this clonotype. Specified time point: persistent/refractory GD, antithyroid drugs over 5 years with positive TRAb. Construction of the TCR library relied on RNA isolated from PBMCs.

The specimen comprised peripheral blood mononuclear cells (PBMCs), sampled when the disease was refractory, from a patient treated with antithyroid drugs. This sequence was found in a female donor with Graves disease. The chain recombines TRBV14 with TRBJ2-5; TRBD2 matches 8 bases. CDR3: CASSQSGGATQYF. The CDR3 coding sequence is TGTGCCAGCAGCCAGTCCGGGGGGGCGACCCAGTACTTC.